Described below is a single T cell receptor (beta chain) sequence and its context. Its target is not known. This sample is part of a study of shared clonotypes between healthy human individuals. There are 14 residues in the CDR3. Germline CDR1 reads MDHEN; CDR2 reads SYDVKM. Trimming took 7 bases from V and 2 from J, leaving 14 bases between them. Study results and caveats: Among a handful of donors, around 5% of naive CD4 clonotypes were found in common. Sequencing depth was a factor that was expected to affect clonotype sharing among donors.

Clones were read by immunoSEQ multiplex PCR, and TCRdb kept only the in-frame ones, dropping some. The sample consists of over a million clones, approximately 80% of them appearing once. The chain employs TRBV28 and TRBJ1-1; D ambiguous. The TCR comes from a man aged 18 to 29 in good health. Some clones in this sample may be carry-over from other donors' samples. Sequencing used memory CD4+ T cells from PBMCs. As to subset: CD45RA-negative fraction. CDR3 DNA sequence: TGTGCCAGCATCCCCTGGACCGAAAACACTGAAGCTTTCTTT. It translates to CASIPWTENTEAFF. Full variable domain (missing parts from reference TRBV28 and TRBJ1-1): DVKVTQSSRYLVKRTGEKVFLECVQDMDHENMFWYRQDPGLGLRLIYFSYDVKMKEKGDIPEGYSVSREKKERFSLILESASTNQTSMYLCASIPWTENTEAFFGQGTRLTVV.